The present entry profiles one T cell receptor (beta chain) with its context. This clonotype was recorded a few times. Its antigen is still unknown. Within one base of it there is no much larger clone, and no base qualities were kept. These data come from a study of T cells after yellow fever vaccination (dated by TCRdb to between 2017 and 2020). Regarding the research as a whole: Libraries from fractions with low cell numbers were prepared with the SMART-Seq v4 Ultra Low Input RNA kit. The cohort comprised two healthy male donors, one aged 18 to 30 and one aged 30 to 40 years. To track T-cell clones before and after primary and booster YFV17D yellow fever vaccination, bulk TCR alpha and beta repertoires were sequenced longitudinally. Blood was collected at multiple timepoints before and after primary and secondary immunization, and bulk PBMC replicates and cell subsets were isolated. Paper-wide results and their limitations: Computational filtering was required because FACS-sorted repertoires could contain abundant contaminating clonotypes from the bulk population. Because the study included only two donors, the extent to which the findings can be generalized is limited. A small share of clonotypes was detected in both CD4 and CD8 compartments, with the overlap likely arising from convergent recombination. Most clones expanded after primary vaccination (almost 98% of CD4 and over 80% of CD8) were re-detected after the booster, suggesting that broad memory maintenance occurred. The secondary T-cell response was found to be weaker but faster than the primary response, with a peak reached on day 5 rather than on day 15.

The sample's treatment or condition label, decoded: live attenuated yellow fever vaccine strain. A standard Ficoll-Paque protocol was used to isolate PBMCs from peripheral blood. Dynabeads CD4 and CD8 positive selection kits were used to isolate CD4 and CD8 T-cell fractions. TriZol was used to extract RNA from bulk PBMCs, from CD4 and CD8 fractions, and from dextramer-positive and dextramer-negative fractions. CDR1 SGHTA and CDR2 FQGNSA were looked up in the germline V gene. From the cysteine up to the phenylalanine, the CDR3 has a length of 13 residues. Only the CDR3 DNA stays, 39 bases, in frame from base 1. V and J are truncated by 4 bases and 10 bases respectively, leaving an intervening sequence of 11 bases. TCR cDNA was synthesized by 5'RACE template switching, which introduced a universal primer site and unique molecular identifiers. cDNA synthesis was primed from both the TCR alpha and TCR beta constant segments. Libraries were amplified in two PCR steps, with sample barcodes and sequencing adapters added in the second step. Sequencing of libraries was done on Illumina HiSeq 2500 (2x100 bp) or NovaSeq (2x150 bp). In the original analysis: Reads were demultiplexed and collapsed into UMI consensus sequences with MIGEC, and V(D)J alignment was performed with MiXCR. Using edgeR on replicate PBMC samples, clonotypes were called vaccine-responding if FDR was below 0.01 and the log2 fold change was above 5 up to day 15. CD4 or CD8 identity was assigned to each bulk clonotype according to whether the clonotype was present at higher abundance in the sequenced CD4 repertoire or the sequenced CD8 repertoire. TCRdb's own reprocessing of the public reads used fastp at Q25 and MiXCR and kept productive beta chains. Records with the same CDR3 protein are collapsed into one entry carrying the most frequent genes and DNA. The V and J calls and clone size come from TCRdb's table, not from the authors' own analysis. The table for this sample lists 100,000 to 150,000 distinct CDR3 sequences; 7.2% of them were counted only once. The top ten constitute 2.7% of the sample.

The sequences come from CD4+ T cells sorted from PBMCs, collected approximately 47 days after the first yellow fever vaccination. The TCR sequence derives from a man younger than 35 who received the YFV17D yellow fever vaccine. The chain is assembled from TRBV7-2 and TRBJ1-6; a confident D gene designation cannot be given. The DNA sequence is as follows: TGTGCCAGCAGCTCGATAGAAGGCTCACCCCTCCACTTT. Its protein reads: CASSSIEGSPLHF.